This record concerns one TCR beta chain sequence. Assay used: immunoSEQ multiplex PCR; TCRdb lists only in-frame clones, some missing. This sample has millions of clones, with 85% to 95% found just once. The naive CD8 subset, CD45RO-negative cells positively selected for CCR7, excluded terminally differentiated effector memory CD45RA+ cells. This sample is part of a study of shared clonotypes between healthy human individuals. The junction had 15 bases not matched to a gene; V was cut back by 0 bases and J by 1 base. Germline CDR1 is ENHRY and CDR2 is SYGVKD. The CDR3 contains 20 residues. The origin of this receptor is a man younger than 30 in good health. Some clones in this sample may be carry-over from other donors' samples. This chain uses TRBV10-3 with TRBJ2-1, with TRBD2 identical over 7 bases. The sequenced sample consisted of naive CD8+ T cells from PBMCs. CDR3 residues: CAISESGYVMSGISYNEQFF. In nucleotides, the CDR3 is TGTGCCATCAGTGAGTCTGGGTATGTGATGAGCGGGATTTCCTACAATGAGCAGTTCTTC.